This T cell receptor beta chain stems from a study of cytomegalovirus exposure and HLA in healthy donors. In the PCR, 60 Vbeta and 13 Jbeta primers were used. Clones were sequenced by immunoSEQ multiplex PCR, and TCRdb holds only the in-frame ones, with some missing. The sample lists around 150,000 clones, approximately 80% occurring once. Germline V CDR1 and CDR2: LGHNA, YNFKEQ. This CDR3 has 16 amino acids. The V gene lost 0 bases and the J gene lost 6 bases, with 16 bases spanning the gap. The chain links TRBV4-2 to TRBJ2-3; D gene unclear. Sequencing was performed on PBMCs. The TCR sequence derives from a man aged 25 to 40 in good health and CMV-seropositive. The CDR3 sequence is CASSQETPAQWDTQYF. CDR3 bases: TGTGCCAGCAGCCAAGAGACCCCGGCACAGTGGGATACGCAGTATTTT.